These 31 T cell receptor beta chains were sequenced from one sample in a study of blood T cell repertoires in COVID-19. Libraries were prepared by immunoSEQ multiplex PCR; TCRdb keeps only in-frame clonotypes and omits some of them. The sample holds 220,000 or so clones, over 80% seen once. Material: PBMCs or T cells enriched from blood (not recorded which). The receptors derive from a middle-aged woman who had recovered from COVID-19.

This clone came up a few times. J is TRBJ1-5 and V is TRBV28; 7 nucleotides agree with TRBD1. Germline CDR1 MDHEN, CDR2 SYDVKM. The J segment lost 4 bases and the V segment lost 5 bases, leaving 14 bases of the junction unmatched. There are 17 residues in the CDR3. This CDR3 is CASSGSGTDRANQPQHF. The CDR3 nucleotides are TGTGCCAGCAGTGGCTCTGGAACAGACAGGGCGAATCAGCCCCAGCATTTT.

This clone was counted between two and nine times. The rearrangement joins TRBV28 to TRBJ2-1, with D maybe TRBD2 (6 bases). Trimming removed 2 bases from V and 2 bases from J, with 10 bases in between. Looked up from germline, CDR1 is MDHEN and CDR2 is SYDVKM. This CDR3 spans 15 amino acids. The CDR3 DNA follows: TGTGCCAGCAGTTTAAGGAGGGTAACCTACAATGAGCAGTTCTTC. As protein: CASSLRRVTYNEQFF.

Only a few counts were recorded for this clone. At one of its ends the junction is not consistent with the germline gene, which may arise from a read error. The gene calls are TRBV4-1 and TRBJ2-2; 11 positions agree with TRBD2. The CDR3 is 20 residues long. Germline loops: CDR1 MGHRA, CDR2 YSYEKL. The CDR3 nucleotides are TGCGCCAGCAGCGAAGACCCCCTTAGCGGGAGGGAATTTGGGGCCGGGGAGCTGTTTTTT. Protein product: CASSEDPLSGREFGAGELFF.

The chain has TRBV7-2 and TRBJ2-2; perhaps TRBD1 as D (6 bases). The CDR3 is 15 residues long. V shed 4 bases and J shed 7 bases, with 16 bases lying between them. CDR1 is SGHTA and CDR2 is FQGNSA in the germline V gene. The CDR3 DNA reads as TGTGCCAGCAGCTGGGAACAGGGTTACAACGGGGAGCTGTTTTTT. Residues: CASSWEQGYNGELFF.

The V and J genes are TRBV11-2 and TRBJ2-5; no firm D call. The CDR3 runs to 14 residues. CDR1 and CDR2 from the germline V gene are SGHAT and FQNNGV. V was cut by 5 bases and J by 0 bases, with 10 bases left in between. CDR3 nucleotide sequence: TGTGCCAGCAGCCTAACACAGTACCAAGAGACCCAGTACTTC. Amino acids: CASSLTQYQETQYF.

The CDR3 DNA sequence: TGTGCCAGTAAGTCGGCGGGAGGGCCAGGCGAGCAGTACTTC. Its protein is CASKSAGGPGEQYF. The chain combines TRBV19 with TRBJ2-7; TRBD2 matches at 9 bases. The length of the CDR3 is 14 residues. After removal of 7 bases from V and 6 bases from J, the junction contained 10 bases not matched to a gene. Germline values: CDR1 LNHDA, CDR2 SQIVND (reference sequence).

This chain uses TRBV6-5 with TRBJ1-2; perhaps TRBD1 as D (6 bases). CDR1 MNHEY and CDR2 SVGAGI come from the germline V gene. The CDR3 length is 13 residues. V gave up 6 bases and J gave up 4 bases, with 12 bases separating them. This CDR3 is CASRVTGRYGYTF. CDR3 bases: TGTGCCAGCAGGGTTACAGGGCGCTATGGCTACACCTTC.

The gene calls are TRBV5-6 and TRBJ1-6, with D possibly TRBD1 on 6 matching bases. The V end lost 5 bases, the J end lost 6 bases, and 12 bases lay between the germline ends. This CDR3 is built from 14 residues. Looked up from germline, CDR1 is SGHDT and CDR2 is YYEEEE. The CDR3 protein is CASRSRDTNSPLHF. For the CDR3, the DNA is TGTGCCAGCAGATCCCGGGACACTAATTCACCCCTCCACTTT.

J is TRBJ1-3 and V is TRBV7-9; D is unclear. V dropped 1 base and J dropped 4 bases, with 8 bases sitting between them. CDR1 is SEHNR and CDR2 is FQNEAQ in the germline V gene (reference sequence). CDR3 length: 14 amino acids. The CDR3 region is CASSLGLGGNTIYF. Written as DNA, the CDR3 is TGTGCCAGCAGCTTAGGACTAGGGGGAAACACCATATATTTT.

The V and J genes are TRBV29-1 and TRBJ1-3, with a tentative D call TRBD1 (5 bases). Germline V gene lookup returns CDR1 SQVTM and CDR2 ANQGSEA. CDR3 length: 11 amino acids. V lost 1 base and J lost 9, with 7 bases in between. The CDR3 nucleotides read TGCAGCGTTGAAGGTGGGGCCACCATATATTTT. This sequence encodes CSVEGGATIYF.

CDR3 nucleotides: TGTGCCAGCAGTCGCGGACTAGCGGGAGGTTCCTACGAGCAGTACTTC. Residues: CASSRGLAGGSYEQYF. The V call is TRBV27, the J call TRBJ2-7; 14 bases align to TRBD2. The V gene end was trimmed by 5 bases and the J gene end by 1 base; junction bases not matched to a gene: 4. Germline V gene data show CDR1 as MNHEY and CDR2 as SMNVEV (reference sequence). This CDR3 contains 16 residues.

The V and J genes are TRBV4-2 and TRBJ2-1; TRBD2 matches 13 bases. This CDR3 spans 16 amino acids. The V and J ends lost 3 bases and 10 bases, in that order; junction bases with no gene match: 9. Germline-derived CDR1 and CDR2 are LGHNA and YNFKEQ. CDR3 DNA: TGTGCCAGCAGCCACATACTAGCGGGAGGGCCAGGGGAGCAGTTCTTC. This gives the protein CASSHILAGGPGEQFF.

This clone was picked up one time. The gene calls are TRBV30 and TRBJ2-6, with D perhaps matching TRBD1 (6 bases). The CDR3 runs to 15 residues. V was shortened by 3 bases and J by 10 bases, with 19 bases between the two germline ends. CDR1 and CDR2 from the germline V gene are GTSNPN and SVGIG (reference sequence). CDR3 bases: TGTGCCTGGAGCGCCCTCTGGGACAACTCTAACGTCCTGACTTTC. The encoded protein is CAWSALWDNSNVLTF.

The J gene is TRBJ2-6, the V gene TRBV10-1; no firm D call. The CDR3 extends over 16 amino acids. Between the trimmed V and J ends, which lost 3 bases and 2 bases, there was a span of 11 bases. The germline V gene has CDR1 WNHNN and CDR2 SYGVQD (reference sequence). Here the CDR3 reads CASSEGGRAGANVLTF. CDR3 DNA: TGCGCCAGCAGTGAAGGTGGTCGGGCTGGGGCCAACGTCCTGACTTTC.

The genes are TRBV9 and TRBJ2-3, with TRBD1 as a possible D gene (6 bases). Trimming removed 4 bases at V and 2 bases at J, with 14 bases between. This CDR3 is built from 15 residues. Germline loops: CDR1 SGDLS, CDR2 YYNGEE. The CDR3 DNA follows: TGTGCCAGCAGCTCCCGACAGGCTAACACAGATACGCAGTATTTT. It yields the protein CASSSRQANTDTQYF.

This clone was detected once. This chain uses TRBV5-4 with TRBJ1-5; D gene uncertain. CDR3 length: 14 amino acids. The germline V gene has CDR1 SGHNT and CDR2 YYREEE (reference sequence). The germline V and J ends were trimmed by 0 bases and 1 base, with 5 bases remaining between them. Here the CDR3 DNA reads TGTGCCAGCAGCTTGGACAGAAGCAATCAGCCCCAGCATTTT. This gives the protein CASSLDRSNQPQHF.

This clone was seen a few times. CDR3 DNA: TGTGCCAGCAGCTTTCAGACTAGCGAGTACGAGCAGTACTTC. This translates into CASSFQTSEYEQYF. This sequence joins TRBV13 and TRBJ2-7; 8 bases agree with TRBD2. In germline, CDR1 is PRHDT, CDR2 FYEKMQ (reference sequence). V dropped 3 bases and J dropped 4; count of bases not matched to a gene: 5. This CDR3 is 14 amino acids long.

The J gene is TRBJ2-1, the V gene TRBV2, with 12 bases identical to TRBD2. Germline V gene sequence: CDR1 SNHLY, CDR2 FYNNEI. The junction had 2 bases not matched to a gene; V was cut back by 5 bases and J by 6 bases. There are 14 residues in the CDR3. The CDR3: CASSWTSGTNEQFF. DNA for the CDR3: TGTGCCAGCAGTTGGACTAGCGGGACCAATGAGCAGTTCTTC.

The chain is built from TRBV19 and TRBJ2-7, with TRBD1 matching 7 bases. The CDR3 runs 14 residues. J was trimmed by 6 bases and V by 1 base; bases with no gene match: 6. CDR1 is LNHDA and CDR2 is SQIVND in the germline V gene (reference sequence). This CDR3 is CASSIARGHGEQYF. CDR3 bases: TGTGCCAGTAGTATAGCAAGGGGGCACGGCGAGCAGTACTTC.

The chain couples TRBV6-2 or TRBV6-3 to TRBJ1-1; 10 nucleotides line up with TRBD1. Trimming cost V 5 bases and J 10 bases; bases outside gene matches: 7. Germline assignment: CDR1 MNHEY and CDR2 SVGEGT. The CDR3 is 13 amino acids. CDR3 loop: CASSPRTGGLAFF. The CDR3 nucleotides read TGTGCCAGCAGTCCGCGGACAGGGGGTTTAGCTTTCTTT.

This chain connects TRBV28 to TRBJ1-4; 7 bases agree with TRBD1. The germline CDR1 and CDR2 sequences are MDHEN and SYDVKM. The CDR3 sequence is 17 residues long. The ends lost 4 bases at V and 7 bases at J; junction bases unmatched: 15. CDR3 sequence reads: CASSSYRSDRDREKLFF. In DNA, the CDR3 is TGTGCCAGCAGTTCCTACCGCTCTGACAGGGACCGTGAAAAACTGTTTTTT.

CDR3 DNA sequence: TGTGCCAGCAGGGGACTAGCGGGATGGAACGAGCAGTACTTC. Translated: CASRGLAGWNEQYF. The chain joins TRBV2 to TRBJ2-7; 13 positions match TRBD2. This CDR3 region has 14 residues. Trimming removed 6 bases from V and 5 bases from J; junction bases left unmatched: 4. CDR1 is SNHLY, CDR2 FYNNEI, per germline.

The rearrangement uses TRBV10-2 and TRBJ2-7; perhaps TRBD1 as D (5 bases). Germline V lookup: CDR1 WSHSY, CDR2 SAAADI. V dropped 0 bases and J dropped 3 bases, with 12 bases sitting between them. The CDR3 has 15 amino acids. The CDR3 nucleotides are TGCGCCAGCAGTGAGTCACCCTGGGGCGGCTACGAGCAGTACTTC. Translation: CASSESPWGGYEQYF.

The J gene is TRBJ2-1, the V gene TRBV19; 7 nucleotides line up with TRBD2. Germline CDR1 LNHDA, CDR2 SQIVND (reference sequence). V was pared by 5 bases and J by 4 bases, with 8 bases of the junction left unmatched. The CDR3 is 15 amino acids. DNA for the CDR3: TGTGCCAGTAGTGATAGCGGGCGACAATACAATGAGCAGTTCTTC. This translates into CASSDSGRQYNEQFF.

This clone was counted a few times. This CDR3 reads CASSLEDDPNEKLFF. Written as DNA, the CDR3 is TGTGCCAGCAGCTTGGAGGATGACCCTAATGAAAAACTGTTTTTT. The rearrangement uses TRBV7-2 and TRBJ1-4; the D is unclear. V lost 3 bases and J lost 3, with 11 bases in between. The CDR3 runs 15 residues. The germline CDR1 and CDR2 sequences are SGHTA and FQGNSA.

V gene TRBV30 combines with J gene TRBJ1-1, with 10 bases matching TRBD1. The CDR3 is 14 residues long. With V trimmed by 0 bases and J by 5 bases, 3 bases remained unmatched. Germline V gene sequence: CDR1 GTSNPN, CDR2 SVGIG (reference sequence). The CDR3 coding sequence is TGTGCCTGGAGTGTGGACAGGGGGGGGACTGAAGCTTTCTTT. Residues: CAWSVDRGGTEAFF.

Only a few counts were recorded for this clone. The chain has TRBV5-1 and TRBJ2-7; 8 nucleotides agree with TRBD2. V shed 0 bases and J 6 bases; nucleotides not matched to a gene: 14. The germline V gene has CDR1 SGHRS and CDR2 YFSETQ. The CDR3 is 17 amino acids. For the CDR3, the DNA is TGCGCCAGCAGCTTGGGCGGGGGAAGCGGGAGCCGGATCGAGCAGTACTTC. This encodes CASSLGGGSGSRIEQYF.

The V gene is TRBV5-1, the J gene TRBJ1-4; D is undetermined. V shed 0 bases and J shed 7 bases, with 16 bases lying between them. Per the germline V gene, CDR1 is SGHRS and CDR2 is YFSETQ. This CDR3 is 16 amino acids long. The chain's CDR3 is CASSLETGELGEKLFF. The CDR3 DNA reads TGCGCCAGCAGCTTGGAGACGGGTGAGCTAGGTGAAAAACTGTTTTTT.

Only one count was recorded for this clone. This chain uses TRBV5-3 with TRBJ2-3, with TRBD1 matching 8 bases. TRBV5-3 is an open reading frame whose function is uncertain. V lost 4 bases and J lost 1; bases outside the gene matches: 8. The CDR3 has 16 amino acids. CDR3 nucleotides: TGTGCCAGAAGCCTGCGACAGGGGCCCCGCACAGATACGCAGTATTTT. It translates to CARSLRQGPRTDTQYF.

At least ten counts were recorded for this clone. The chain uses TRBV2 and TRBJ2-3, with TRBD2 identical over 11 bases. Germline CDR1 and CDR2: SNHLY and FYNNEI. CDR3 length: 16 residues. J was trimmed by 4 bases and V by 6 bases; bases with no gene match: 9. CDR3 coding DNA: TGTGCCAGCAGCGCCACTAGCGGGAGCTTCTCAGATACGCAGTATTTT. This codes for CASSATSGSFSDTQYF.

The chain couples TRBV7-2 to TRBJ2-2; tentatively, D is TRBD1 (6 bases). Trimming removed 5 bases at V and 4 bases at J, with 11 bases between. Germline CDR1 reads SGHTA; CDR2 reads FQGNSA. This CDR3 is 14 amino acids long. This CDR3 is CTSSVQGITGELFF. CDR3 bases: TGTACCAGCAGCGTACAGGGAATCACCGGGGAGCTGTTTTTT.